This T cell receptor beta chain was identified in a study of blood T cell repertoires in COVID-19. Study details: PBMCs, B-cell-depleted T cells, or T cells were the source of the cDNA or gDNA that made up the material.

This CDR3 comprises 16 residues. The germline V gene encodes CDR1 SGHDT and CDR2 YYEEEE. The V segment lost 2 bases and the J segment 6 bases; nucleotides outside the gene matches: 12. Measured with immunoSEQ multiplex PCR; TCRdb has only the in-frame clones, and not every one. The sample shows roughly 450,000 clones, about 90% of them seen only once. The chain has TRBV5-6 and TRBJ1-1, with 8 bases fitting TRBD1. Sample: PBMCs or T cells enriched from blood (not recorded which). The clonotype comes from a man younger than 35 who had recovered from COVID-19. The CDR3 DNA reads TGTGCCAGCAGCTTAGTACCGGGACAGGAAGGACCTGAAGCTTTCTTT. The encoded protein is CASSLVPGQEGPEAFF. Full variable domain (rest looked up from reference TRBV5-6 and TRBJ1-1): DAGVTQSPTHLIKTRGQQVTLRCSPKSGHDTVSWYQQALGQGPQFIFQYYEEEERQRGNFPDRFSGHQFPNYSSELNVNALLLGDSALYLCASSLVPGQEGPEAFFGQGTRLTVV.